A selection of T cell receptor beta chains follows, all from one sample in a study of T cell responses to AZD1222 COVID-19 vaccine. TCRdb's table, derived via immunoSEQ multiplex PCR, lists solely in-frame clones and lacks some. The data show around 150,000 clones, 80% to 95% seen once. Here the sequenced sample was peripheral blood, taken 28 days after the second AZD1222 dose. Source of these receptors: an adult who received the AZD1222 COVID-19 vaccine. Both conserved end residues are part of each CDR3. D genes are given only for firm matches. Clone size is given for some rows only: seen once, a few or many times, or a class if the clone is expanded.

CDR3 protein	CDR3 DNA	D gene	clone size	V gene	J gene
CASKEGGRPNSGNTIYF	TGTGCCAGCAAGGAGGGAGGACGGCCTAACTCTGGAAACACCATATATTTT	-	-	TRBV2	TRBJ1-3
CASSRIRGPTDTQYF	TGTGCCAGCTCACGAATCAGGGGCCCCACAGATACGCAGTATTTT	-	-	TRBV18	TRBJ2-3
CATSIPPDRSTDTQYF	TGTGCCACCAGCATACCCCCGGACAGAAGCACAGATACGCAGTATTTT	-	-	TRBV15	TRBJ2-3
CASSFLGDYGYTF	TGCGCCAGCAGCTTTTTAGGGGACTATGGCTACACCTTC	-	-	TRBV5-1	TRBJ1-2
CASSQDRSTLYGYTF	TGTGCCAGCAGCCAAGATCGGTCTACACTCTATGGCTACACCTTC	-	-	TRBV4-2	TRBJ1-2
CASSQGESNYGYTF	TGCGCCAGCAGCCAAGGGGAGAGTAACTATGGCTACACCTTC	-	-	TRBV4-1	TRBJ1-2
CASSQELAGGAYNEQFF	TGCGCCAGCAGCCAAGAACTTGCCGGAGGAGCCTACAATGAGCAGTTCTTC	-	-	TRBV4-1	TRBJ2-1
CASSQQPPTTSGVETQYF	TGTGCCAGCAGTCAACAACCACCCACGACTAGCGGGGTAGAGACCCAGTACTTC	TRBD2	once	TRBV6-6	TRBJ2-5
CASTAYNEQFF	TGTGCCAGCACTGCCTACAATGAGCAGTTCTTC	-	-	TRBV27	TRBJ2-1
CASSVDSEVAEAFF	TGTGCCAGCAGCGTAGATTCAGAGGTGGCTGAAGCTTTCTTT	-	-	TRBV9	TRBJ1-1
CASRKGQNQPQHF	TGTGCCAGCAGGAAGGGACAGAATCAGCCCCAGCATTTT	TRBD1	-	TRBV27	TRBJ1-5
CAWSTPAGGPRGIQYF	TGTGCCTGGAGCACCCCAGCGGGGGGGCCGAGGGGCATTCAGTACTTC	TRBD2	-	TRBV30	TRBJ2-4
CASSTSGGAFYNEQFF	TGTGCCAGTAGCACTAGCGGGGGGGCCTTCTACAATGAGCAGTTCTTC	TRBD2	-	TRBV19	TRBJ2-1
CASSPGTDDEQFF	TGTGCCAGCAGCCCCGGTACCGACGATGAGCAGTTCTTC	-	-	TRBV5-4	TRBJ2-1
CAISEITGTGDYNEQFF	TGTGCCATCAGTGAGATTACCGGGACAGGGGATTACAATGAGCAGTTCTTC	TRBD1	-	TRBV10-3	TRBJ2-1
CASNCQPQHF	TGTGCCAGCAATTGTCAGCCCCAGCATTTT	-	-	TRBV25-1	TRBJ1-5
CASSSAEDTYEQYF	TGTGCCAGCAGCTCGGCCGAGGACACCTACGAGCAGTACTTC	-	-	TRBV11-2	TRBJ2-7
CASSVPTLLAPGQETQYF	TGTGCCAGCAGCGTTCCCACTCTTCTAGCGCCGGGTCAAGAGACCCAGTACTTC	-	-	TRBV9	TRBJ2-5
CASSEERASAEQYF	TGTGCCAGCAGTGAAGAGAGGGCTAGCGCCGAGCAGTACTTC	-	-	TRBV6-1	TRBJ2-7
CASSIGGVPNEQFF	TGTGCCAGTAGTATAGGGGGGGTTCCCAATGAGCAGTTCTTC	-	-	TRBV19	TRBJ2-1
CSGRLKGHTGELFF	TGCAGCGGCCGACTCAAGGGCCACACCGGGGAGCTGTTTTTT	-	-	TRBV29-1	TRBJ2-2
CASRVQGTGELFF	TGTGCCAGCAGGGTACAGGGGACCGGGGAGCTGTTTTTT	TRBD1	-	TRBV12-3/TRBV12-4	TRBJ2-2
CAWTRRSEAFF	TGTGCCTGGACGCGACGTTCCGAAGCTTTCTTT	-	-	TRBV30	TRBJ1-1
CASLPGVSVYYEQYF	TGTGCCAGCCTTCCCGGGGTCAGTGTATACTACGAGCAGTACTTC	-	-	TRBV9	TRBJ2-7